This is a list of T cell receptor beta chains from one sample in a study of T cell responses to AZD1222 COVID-19 vaccine. Here immunoSEQ multiplex PCR was the method, and the copy in TCRdb shows in-frame clones only, minus some. The data contain about 190,000 clones, under 95% of them singletons. The sample in question was peripheral blood, obtained on day 0 of AZD1222 vaccination. These TCRs come from an adult in good health. The CDR3 runs from the conserved cysteine through the conserved F or W. The D gene is left open where the match is weak. The size of a clone is reported for some rows only, either as once, few or many, or as a class for expanded clones.

cdr3_nt	cdr3_aa	cdr3_length	v_call	clone_size	d_call	j_call
TGCAGCCCCCGACAGGAGGGGTGCTCCTCCAATCAGCCCCAGCATTTT	CSPRQEGCSSNQPQHF	16	TRBV29-1	once	.	TRBJ1-5
TGCAGCGGCTCACAGGGGGCGAGGTACGAGCAGTACTTC	CSGSQGARYEQYF	13	TRBV29-1	.	TRBD1	TRBJ2-7
TGTGCCAGCAGTTTATCTAAGGGCAGACCTCCGTATAATTCACCCCTCCACTTT	CASSLSKGRPPYNSPLHF	18	TRBV27	.	.	TRBJ1-6
TGTGCCAGCAGCCCTACTAGGCGCAATACGCAGTATTTT	CASSPTRRNTQYF	13	TRBV9	.	.	TRBJ2-3
TGTGCCACCAGTGATCCAACACCCAGGGACAGGGACCAAGAGACCCAGTACTTC	CATSDPTPRDRDQETQYF	18	TRBV24-1	.	TRBD1	TRBJ2-5
TGTGCCATCAGTGAGTCTGAGGGAGCGCCGGAATATGGCTACACCTTC	CAISESEGAPEYGYTF	16	TRBV10-3	.	.	TRBJ1-2
TGTGCCAGCAGTCTCCGGACAGGGGGCAAAGAAAAACTGTTTTTT	CASSLRTGGKEKLFF	15	TRBV2	.	TRBD1	TRBJ1-4
TGCGCCAGCAGCCCTAGTTCCGCGGGAGGCACCGGGGAGCTGTTTTTT	CASSPSSAGGTGELFF	16	TRBV5-1	.	TRBD2	TRBJ2-2
TGTGCCAGCAGCCCCCTCGGGACAGGGTCGTACGAGCAGTACTTC	CASSPLGTGSYEQYF	15	TRBV5-6	.	TRBD1	TRBJ2-7
TGTGCCAGCAGTGGCGACACCCGCACAGATACGCAGTATTTT	CASSGDTRTDTQYF	14	TRBV2	.	.	TRBJ2-3
TGCGCCAGCAGCCAAGAAACAGGGGGCGGTACAGATACGCAGTATTTT	CASSQETGGGTDTQYF	16	TRBV4-3	.	TRBD1	TRBJ2-3
TGCAGTGCTAGTCGTGCTAGCGGGGGGGCCACCGGGGAGCTGTTTTTT	CSASRASGGATGELFF	16	TRBV20-1	few	TRBD2	TRBJ2-2
TGCGCCAGCAGTGTGTTGCGGGGGGCGATCTATGGCTACACCTTC	CASSVLRGAIYGYTF	15	TRBV10-2	.	.	TRBJ1-2
TGTGCCAGTAGTATAATTAGGGGAAACGGCAATCAGCCCCAGCATTTT	CASSIIRGNGNQPQHF	16	TRBV19	.	.	TRBJ1-5
TGTGCCAGCGGGGGCCACAATGAGCAGTTCTTC	CASGGHNEQFF	11	TRBV28	few	.	TRBJ2-1
TGTGCCAGCAGCTTAGAGTCTAGTAAACCCTACGAGCAGTACTTC	CASSLESSKPYEQYF	15	TRBV7-9	few	.	TRBJ2-7
TGCGCCAGCAGTCAACCTCAGGGGTGCACTGAAGCTTTCTTT	CASSQPQGCTEAFF	14	TRBV23-1	.	.	TRBJ1-1
TGTGCCAGCAGTTTATTGGCCAGGGGGCTTTCACCCCTCCACTTT	CASSLLARGLSPLHF	15	TRBV27	.	TRBD1	TRBJ1-6
TGCGCCAGCAGTCGGACGGACAGAGTAAACACCGGGGAGCTGTTTTTT	CASSRTDRVNTGELFF	16	TRBV5-1	.	.	TRBJ2-2
TGTGCCAGTAGTAGCGGTGGGGGGGGCGATGAAAAACTGTTTTTT	CASSSGGGGDEKLFF	15	TRBV19	few	.	TRBJ1-4
TGTGCCAGCAGTACGGGCACTGAAGCTTTCTTT	CASSTGTEAFF	11	TRBV12-3/TRBV12-4	once	.	TRBJ1-1
TGTGCCAGCAGCCGAGGGGGGAGGCAAGAGACCCAGTACTTC	CASSRGGRQETQYF	14	TRBV3-1/TRBV3-2	.	.	TRBJ2-5